This T cell receptor beta chain was sequenced during a study of Graves' ophthalmopathy and Graves' hyperthyroidism. This clonotype has ten or more counts. Antigen unknown. Points from the study as a whole: Blood repertoires reportedly contained most expanded thyroid clonotypes above 0.001 frequency. Using a 13-signature model, the authors split ophthalmopathy from stable hyperthyroidism, with 85% to 90% sensitivity and 65% to 82% specificity.

CDR1 and CDR2 (germline): MDHEN, SYDVKM. The CDR3 covers 15 residues. V was trimmed by 5 bases and J by 0 bases, leaving 11 bases between them. Certain patients were not enrolled. These were patients with other autoimmune diseases, uncontrolled infections, pregnancy or lactation. Clinical symptoms, serum thyroxine, TRAb, thyroid ultrasound and orbital computed tomography determined diagnosis. The study amplified TCR beta CDR3 regions using RNA transcripts. First-round RT-PCR employed HTBI primers, with a second-round multiplex PCR after it. From the multiplex PCR reads, TCRdb called clonotypes with MiXCR, one entry per CDR3 protein. Of around 470,000 distinct CDR3 sequences in the sample, approximately 15% are singletons; the top ten hold roughly 10%.

The chain joins TRBV28 to TRBJ1-3; no definite D call. This TCR came from a woman aged 25 to 39 with Graves' ophthalmopathy. The specimen sequenced was blood. CDR3 protein: CASSERLGSGNTIYF. The DNA of the CDR3 is TGTGCCAGCAGTGAGAGACTGGGCTCTGGAAACACCATATATTTT. The full variable domain, with the rest looked up from reference TRBV28 and TRBJ1-3, is DVKVTQSSRYLVKRTGEKVFLECVQDMDHENMFWYRQDPGLGLRLIYFSYDVKMKEKGDIPEGYSVSREKKERFSLILESASTNQTSMYLCASSERLGSGNTIYFGEGSWLTVV.